Below are 25 T cell receptor beta chains sequenced from a single sample in a study of T cell changes during pregnancy in multiple sclerosis. Some clones are missing from TCRdb's copy, which holds only in-frame ones; the method was immunoSEQ multiplex PCR. The data show about 68,000 clones, about 90% seen once. This sample comprised peripheral blood, obtained in the first trimester of pregnancy. All receptors derive from a female donor with multiple sclerosis, enrolled in a pregnancy study.

The chain has TRBV9 and TRBJ2-2; perhaps TRBD1 as D (6 bases). CDR3 length: 15 amino acids. Trimming removed 5 bases from V and 2 bases from J, with 13 bases in between. Germline-derived CDR1 and CDR2 are SGDLS and YYNGEE. DNA for the CDR3: TGTGCCAGCAGAGTGTGGGACACAAACACCGGGGAGCTGTTTTTT. It codes for CASRVWDTNTGELFF.

This clone was picked up one time. The V gene is TRBV6-4, the J gene TRBJ1-1, with D possibly TRBD1 on 5 matching bases. The CDR3 consists of 16 residues. Germline V gene lookup returns CDR1 MRHNA and CDR2 SNTAGT. V gave up 4 bases and J gave up 3 bases, with 18 bases separating them. The CDR3 sequence: CASSVGGIQKDTEAFF. The DNA for the CDR3 is TGTGCCAGCAGTGTGGGGGGAATACAGAAAGACACTGAAGCTTTCTTT.

In its sample, this clone was seen a few times. The chain employs TRBV5-6 and TRBJ2-7; 7 bases are a match to TRBD1. J was trimmed by 0 bases and V by 0 bases; bases with no gene match: 6. The CDR3 loop spans 16 amino acids. The V gene's germline CDR1 is SGHDT and CDR2 YYEEEE. DNA of the CDR3: TGTGCCAGCAGCTTGGTGCCGACAGGGCCCTCCTACGAGCAGTACTTC. Amino acids: CASSLVPTGPSYEQYF. Drawing the rest from reference TRBV5-6 and TRBJ2-7, the complete variable domain is DAGVTQSPTHLIKTRGQQVTLRCSPKSGHDTVSWYQQALGQGPQFIFQYYEEEERQRGNFPDRFSGHQFPNYSSELNVNALLLGDSALYLCASSLVPTGPSYEQYFGPGTRLTVT.

The V gene is TRBV7-9, the J gene TRBJ2-2; the match to TRBD1 covers 8 bases. CDR3 length: 15 amino acids. The V segment lost 4 bases and the J segment 0 bases; nucleotides outside the gene matches: 1. Per germline, CDR1 SEHNR and CDR2 FQNEAQ (reference sequence). Written as DNA, the CDR3 is TGTGCCAGCAGCTACAGGGGGTCGAACACCGGGGAGCTGTTTTTT. This codes for CASSYRGSNTGELFF.

The CDR3 DNA is TGCGCCAGCAGCGTGAATCTCGGGAGTTCGGGGAATGAGCAGTTCTTC. The encoded protein is CASSVNLGSSGNEQFF. The rearrangement links TRBV5-1 to TRBJ2-1, with D possibly matching TRBD2 (6 bases). The ends were cut back, 4 bases at V and 7 bases at J, with 21 bases in the middle. The CDR3 is made up of 16 amino acids. Germline-derived CDR1 and CDR2 are SGHRS and YFSETQ.

The V call is TRBV30, the J call TRBJ2-3, with D perhaps TRBD2 (5 bases). V was trimmed by 1 base and J by 8 bases, leaving 16 bases between them. The CDR3 loop spans 14 amino acids. Per germline, CDR1 GTSNPN and CDR2 SVGIG (reference sequence). CDR3 nucleotides: TGTGCCTGGAGTGCGAGGGATCTACGGGGTACGCAGTATTTT. It codes for CAWSARDLRGTQYF.

V usage is TRBV19 and J usage is TRBJ1-2; D unresolved. Trimming stripped 5 bases from V and 3 bases from J, with 22 bases between. CDR1 is LNHDA and CDR2 is SQIVND in the germline V gene (reference sequence). This CDR3 region has 17 residues. The CDR3 loop reads CASSRGDSQRNHYGYTF. The DNA for the CDR3 is TGTGCCAGTAGTCGGGGAGACTCCCAGCGTAACCACTATGGCTACACCTTC.

J is TRBJ2-1 and V is TRBV5-4; 8 nucleotides align to TRBD2. This CDR3 has 16 residues. Germline values: CDR1 SGHNT, CDR2 YYREEE (reference sequence). After removal of 4 bases from V and 6 bases from J, the junction contained 12 bases not matched to a gene. For the CDR3, the DNA is TGTGCCAGCAGCCCTAAGAGGGCGGGAGGACCCAATGAGCAGTTCTTC. Residues: CASSPKRAGGPNEQFF.

This chain connects TRBV28 to TRBJ1-3; D unresolved. The CDR3 runs to 16 residues. Germline CDR1 reads MDHEN; CDR2 reads SYDVKM. V was pared by 2 bases and J by 0 bases, with 11 bases between. The CDR3 spells CASSLGQVFSGNTIYF. In nucleotides, the CDR3 is TGTGCCAGCAGTTTAGGGCAGGTGTTCTCTGGAAACACCATATATTTT.

V gene TRBV6-4 combines with J gene TRBJ2-1; 12 bases align to TRBD2. Germline values: CDR1 MRHNA, CDR2 SNTAGT. J lost 9 bases, V lost 5 bases, and 11 bases had no gene match. This CDR3 is 16 amino acids long. The CDR3 coding sequence is TGTGCCAGCAGTCGTCCTCGGACTAGCGGGACTGGTGAGCAGTTCTTC. It codes for CASSRPRTSGTGEQFF.

This chain uses TRBV28 with TRBJ1-1; D not certain. V lost 7 bases and J lost 1, with 7 bases in between. Germline V gene data show CDR1 as MDHEN and CDR2 as SYDVKM. CDR3 length: 12 amino acids. The CDR3 sequence is CASKVANTEAFF. The CDR3 DNA reads as TGTGCCAGCAAGGTAGCGAACACTGAAGCTTTCTTT.

The chain recombines TRBV2 with TRBJ2-3; 9 bases are a match to TRBD2. The CDR3 consists of 19 residues. Germline values: CDR1 SNHLY, CDR2 FYNNEI. V shed 7 bases and J 3 bases; nucleotides not matched to a gene: 20. The CDR3 DNA is TGTGCCAGCATGGGCCCAGCGGGGGGCCCCATTTTCAGGACAGATACGCAGTATTTT. Its translation is CASMGPAGGPIFRTDTQYF. The entire variable domain, with the rest obtained from reference TRBV2 and TRBJ2-3, is as follows: EPEVTQTPSHQVTQMGQEVILRCVPISNHLYFYWYRQILGQKVEFLVSFYNNEISEKSEIFDDQFSVERPDGSNFTLKIRSTKLEDSAMYFCASMGPAGGPIFRTDTQYFGPGTRLTVL.

This clone turned up a few times. V usage is TRBV28 and J usage is TRBJ2-5; a possible D gene is TRBD1 (6 bases). The CDR3 has 17 residues. Germline CDR1 is MDHEN and CDR2 is SYDVKM. Trimming took 5 bases from V and 4 from J, leaving 23 bases between them. The CDR3 nucleotides are TGTGCCAGCAGTACCAGCCCCCCACGACAGGACCGAGAGACCCAGTACTTC. It encodes CASSTSPPRQDRETQYF.

The CDR3 reads CASSIDRWGGTEAFF. CDR3 DNA sequence: TGTGCCAGTAGTATAGATCGCTGGGGAGGCACTGAAGCTTTCTTT. This rearrangement joins TRBV19 to TRBJ1-1; unclear D gene. Germline CDR1 is LNHDA and CDR2 is SQIVND (reference sequence). The length of the CDR3 is 15 residues. V shed 0 bases and J shed 4 bases, with 12 bases lying between them.

This chain uses TRBV30 with TRBJ2-1; 8 bases map to TRBD2. Germline CDR1 reads GTSNPN; CDR2 reads SVGIG (reference sequence). The CDR3 is 15 residues long. After removal of 0 bases from V and 3 bases from J, the junction contained 4 bases not matched to a gene. The CDR3: CAWSVLAGGYNEQFF. The CDR3 DNA reads as TGTGCCTGGAGTGTACTCGCGGGAGGCTACAATGAGCAGTTCTTC.

This rearrangement joins TRBV19 to TRBJ1-1; 7 positions match TRBD1. This CDR3 comprises 13 residues. Losses at the gene ends were 6 bases for V and 5 bases for J; bases not matched to a gene: 6. Germline V gives CDR1 LNHDA, CDR2 SQIVND (reference sequence). DNA for the CDR3: TGTGCCAGTAGCGAGGGCAGGGGGACTGAAGCTTTCTTT. Protein product: CASSEGRGTEAFF.

The V gene is TRBV9, the J gene TRBJ2-1; 13 bases match TRBD2. With V trimmed by 4 bases and J by 6 bases, 7 bases remained unmatched. Germline-derived CDR1 and CDR2 are SGDLS and YYNGEE. The length of the CDR3 is 16 residues. CDR3 sequence (DNA): TGTGCCAGCAGCTCCCGACTAGCGGGGGGTACCAATGAGCAGTTCTTC. Translating it yields CASSSRLAGGTNEQFF.

V and J are TRBV29-1 and TRBJ2-1, with D possibly TRBD2 on 6 matching bases. The CDR3 has 14 amino acids. The germline gives CDR1 SQVTM, CDR2 ANQGSEA. The ends were cut back, 4 bases at V and 4 bases at J, with 14 bases in the middle. CDR3 DNA: TGCAGCGTTGCCGCGGGGCGGGGATACAATGAGCAGTTCTTC. This translates into CSVAAGRGYNEQFF.

The chain is built from TRBV6-1 and TRBJ2-3, with 11 nucleotides matching TRBD1. Trimming cost V 4 bases and J 5 bases; bases outside gene matches: 5. The CDR3 totals 15 residues. Germline CDR1 and CDR2: MNHNS and SASEGT. The CDR3 is CASSVGQGAGDTQYF. In DNA, the CDR3 is TGTGCCAGCAGTGTTGGACAGGGGGCAGGAGATACGCAGTATTTT.

The genes are TRBV7-9 and TRBJ2-1, with D tentatively TRBD1 (6 bases). Germline values: CDR1 SEHNR, CDR2 FQNEAQ (reference sequence). CDR3 length: 16 amino acids. V was clipped by 5 bases and J by 4 bases, with 18 bases between them. CDR3 coding DNA: TGTGCCAGCAGCACCAGGGGAGCGCAGCTATACAATGAGCAGTTCTTC. Amino acid sequence: CASSTRGAQLYNEQFF.

This clone turned up a few times. In DNA form, the CDR3 reads TGTGCCAGCAGCCCGACCCGGGAGGGCGAGCAGTACTTC. As protein: CASSPTREGEQYF. The V and J genes are TRBV9 and TRBJ2-7, with 8 bases aligning to TRBD2. Losses at the gene ends were 4 bases for V and 6 bases for J; bases not matched to a gene: 6. Germline assignment: CDR1 SGDLS and CDR2 YYNGEE. The CDR3 extends over 13 amino acids.

The rearrangement joins TRBV19 to TRBJ2-7; D not certain. This CDR3 has 15 amino acids. Germline lookup yields CDR1 LNHDA and CDR2 SQIVND (reference sequence). V was pared by 3 bases and J by 10 bases, with 22 bases between. CDR3 sequence: CASSMGGGLATYQYF. The CDR3 DNA reads TGTGCCAGTAGTATGGGTGGTGGGCTGGCCACTTATCAGTACTTC.

This clone was recorded a few times. The chain recombines TRBV5-1 with TRBJ2-1; TRBD2 might be the D (6 bases). Between the trimmed V and J ends, which lost 3 bases and 4 bases, there was a span of 20 bases. CDR3 length: 17 residues. From germline, CDR1 is SGHRS and CDR2 YFSETQ. The DNA of the CDR3 is TGCGCCAGCAGCTGGGGGGTCCCTAGCGCTATGTACAATGAGCAGTTCTTC. This sequence encodes CASSWGVPSAMYNEQFF.

A remark on this clone: The germline gene is not matched at one end of the junction; a read error may be the cause. The V and J genes are TRBV6-6 and TRBJ2-1, with TRBD1 identical over 8 bases. The CDR3 is made up of 13 amino acids. Germline V lookup: CDR1 MNHNY, CDR2 SVGAGI (reference sequence). CDR3 nucleotides: TGTGCCAGCAGATACTTACAGGGGGGCGAGCAGTTCTTC. Translating it yields CASRYLQGGEQFF.

This clone was detected once. This chain connects TRBV30 to TRBJ1-4; 8 bases match TRBD1. The CDR3 covers 14 residues. The germline CDR1 and CDR2 sequences are GTSNPN and SVGIG (reference sequence). Trimming took 3 bases from V and 8 from J; bases not matched to a gene: 8. CDR3 bases: TGTGCCTGGAGCGCGGACAGGGCGGGGGAAAAACTGTTTTTT. It yields the protein CAWSADRAGEKLFF.